The subject of this entry is one T cell receptor beta chain. TCRdb keeps only in-frame clones here, not all; method: immunoSEQ multiplex PCR. This table has about 97,000 clones, about 89% appearing once. This CDR3 region has 17 residues. Per germline, CDR1 SGDLS and CDR2 YYNGEE. Trimming pared 2 bases from V and 5 bases from J, leaving 22 bases between. The sample is drawn from a study of blood T cell repertoires in COVID-19. The specimen sequenced was peripheral blood. The TCR sequence derives from a human donor in a cohort sampled during active COVID-19. This chain joins TRBV9 and TRBJ2-5; tentatively, D is TRBD2 (7 bases). The DNA for the CDR3 is TGTGCCAGCAGCGTTGGGGGGGCTTCGGAACTTGGGGAGACCCAGTACTTC. This sequence encodes CASSVGGASELGETQYF.